This T cell receptor (beta chain) was sequenced during a study of vaccination and CD4 T cells after COVID-19. Study as a whole: The authors exposed cells to overlapping spike peptides derived from SARS-CoV-2, HCoV-NL63, HCoV-OC43 and HCoV-229E. General study results and limits: SARS-CoV-2-reactive clonotypes showed a nonsignificant median rise from about 20 to 38.

The sample's treatment: roughly 10-day PBMC culture with coronavirus spike peptide pools or control peptides (ViraFEST assay). Cultures used some 2 million PBMCs per well, about 10 IU/ml IL-2 and approximately 10 ug/ml peptides. Details on this clonotype: Its antigen is as yet unknown.

Germline V gene data show CDR1 as SGHTA and CDR2 as FQGNSA. With 3 bases removed from V and 6 bases from J, the gap between germline ends came to 11 bases. There are 14 residues in the CDR3. Cultured CD4+ T-cell DNA underwent Oncomine TCR Beta short-read sequencing. Genomic DNA was drawn out of CD4+ T cells grown in culture. MiXCR was run by TCRdb on the PCR reads, yielding one entry per CDR3 protein. The sample consists of about 8,500 distinct CDR3 sequences, around 50% of them appearing once. This sequence originates from a human donor who had recovered from COVID-19. The genes are TRBV7-2 and TRBJ2-2; no clear D. The sequenced sample consisted of CD4+ T cells from blood, cultured in vitro. CDR3 nucleotides: TGTGCCAGCAGCTTCAAGAACGGACCCGGGGAGCTGTTTTTT. Its translation is CASSFKNGPGELFF.